This paragraph covers one T cell receptor (beta chain) sequence. Only in-frame clones appear in the TCRdb table, and some are missing; sequencing was by immunoSEQ multiplex PCR. This table holds approximately 330,000 clones, over 70% found once. The data derive from a study of shared clonotypes between healthy human individuals. CDR1 is MDHEN and CDR2 is SYDVKM in the germline V gene. The CDR3 covers 15 residues. V dropped 6 bases and J dropped 1 base, with 15 bases sitting between them. This chain links TRBV28 with TRBJ1-2; weak D call: TRBD1 (6 bases). Sequencing was carried out using memory CD4+ T cells sorted from blood. Subset in this sample: CD45RA-negative fraction. The source is a man aged 25-45 years in good health. DNA for the CDR3: TGTGCCAGCAGCACTTCAGGGACAAATAACTATGGCTACACCTTC. This codes for CASSTSGTNNYGYTF.